This T cell receptor beta chain stems from a study of T cell repertoires in cytomegalovirus infection. Study background: Matching HLA type, along with CMV infection, was indicated by public TCR beta signatures. Study-wide findings and caveats: CMV-specific TCR beta clonotypes restricted by HLA-C were the ones dominating the ex vivo response. Carriers of CMV and the relevant HLA type were discriminated by public TCR beta frequency.

The CDR3 loop spans 12 amino acids. V gave up 3 bases and J gave up 6 bases, with 6 bases separating them. Germline lookup yields CDR1 LNHNV and CDR2 YYDKDF (reference sequence). About this clonotype: The antigen remains undetermined.

TCRdb redid the calling of the reads with MiXCR, one entry per CDR3 protein. The profile shows 250,000 to 300,000 distinct CDR3 sequences, over 15% of them singletons. The sequenced sample was CD8+ T cells from PBMCs. The clonotype comes from a human donor in good health (CMV status not recorded). Some clones in this sample may be carry-over from other donors' samples. The V and J genes are TRBV15 and TRBJ2-1; no reliable D call. CDR3 sequence (DNA): TGTGCCACCAGCAGTGAGGTCAATGAGCAGTTCTTC. This encodes CATSSEVNEQFF.